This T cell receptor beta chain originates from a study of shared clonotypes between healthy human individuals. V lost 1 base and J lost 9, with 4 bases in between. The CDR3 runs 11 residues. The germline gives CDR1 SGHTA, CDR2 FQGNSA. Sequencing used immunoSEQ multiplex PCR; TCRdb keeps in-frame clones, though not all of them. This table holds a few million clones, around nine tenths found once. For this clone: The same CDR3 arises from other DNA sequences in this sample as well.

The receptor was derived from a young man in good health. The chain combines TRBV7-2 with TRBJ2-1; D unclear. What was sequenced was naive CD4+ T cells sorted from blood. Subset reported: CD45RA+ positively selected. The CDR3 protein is CASSLGVEQFF. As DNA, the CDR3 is TGTGCCAGCAGCTTAGGGGTTGAGCAGTTCTTC.